The 10 T cell receptor beta chains given below trace back to one sample, sequenced in a study of T cell responses to AZD1222 COVID-19 vaccine. Measured with immunoSEQ multiplex PCR; TCRdb has only the in-frame clones, and not every one. The sample has 120,000 to 150,000 clones; around 90% are singletons. The material was peripheral blood, obtained on day 0 of AZD1222 vaccination. The receptors come from an adult in good health.

The chain employs TRBV4-2 and TRBJ2-3; D perhaps matches TRBD2 (6 bases). Germline V CDR1 and CDR2: LGHNA, YNFKEQ. CDR3 size: 16 residues. The V end was cut by 0 bases, the J end by 5 bases, with 15 bases between. CDR3 in amino acids: CASSQDWGDMQDTQYF. The CDR3 DNA reads as TGTGCCAGCAGCCAAGATTGGGGGGATATGCAAGATACGCAGTATTTT.

This clone was counted a single time. The V call is TRBV15, the J call TRBJ1-5, with TRBD1 as a possible D gene (5 bases). The V and J ends lost 7 bases and 3 bases respectively, with 10 bases between them. Germline V gives CDR1 LNHNV, CDR2 YYDKDF (reference sequence). This CDR3 has 13 residues. The CDR3 loop reads CATTGRANQPQHF. CDR3 DNA: TGTGCCACCACGGGCAGGGCCAATCAGCCCCAGCATTTT.

The rearrangement uses TRBV6-5 and TRBJ1-5, with D perhaps matching TRBD1 (6 bases). The ends were cut back, 6 bases at V and 1 base at J, with 10 bases in the middle. The germline CDR1 and CDR2 sequences are MNHEY and SVGAGI. This CDR3 contains 14 residues. CDR3 amino acids: CASSLDRSNQPQHF. The CDR3 DNA sequence: TGTGCCAGCAGCCTCGACAGGAGCAATCAGCCCCAGCATTTT.

The chain carries TRBV5-1 and TRBJ2-7; maybe TRBD1 (5 bases). This CDR3 has 14 residues. CDR1 and CDR2 (germline): SGHRS, YFSETQ. Trimming stripped 0 bases from V and 5 bases from J, with 12 bases between. The CDR3 loop reads CASSLGGQSNEQYF. Here the CDR3 DNA reads TGCGCCAGCAGCTTGGGTGGACAATCTAACGAGCAGTACTTC. The full variable domain, rest sourced from reference TRBV5-1 and TRBJ2-7, is KAGVTQTPRYLIKTRGQQVTLSCSPISGHRSVSWYQQTPGQGLQFLFEYFSETQRNKGNFPGRFSGRQFSNSRSEMNVSTLELGDSALYLCASSLGGQSNEQYFGPGTRLTVT.

This chain uses TRBV19 with TRBJ2-1, with 11 positions matching TRBD2. V dropped 5 bases and J dropped 0; count of bases not matched to a gene: 9. CDR3 length: 18 amino acids. Germline CDR1 reads LNHDA; CDR2 reads SQIVND (reference sequence). CDR3 residues: CASSPWGLAVLSYNEQFF. CDR3 nucleotides: TGTGCCAGTAGTCCTTGGGGACTAGCGGTACTCTCCTACAATGAGCAGTTCTTC.

V usage is TRBV3-1 (or the pseudogene TRBV3-2) and J usage is TRBJ2-7, with D unresolved. There are 15 residues in the CDR3. Germline V gene sequence: CDR1 LGHDT, CDR2 YNNKEL (reference sequence). The V end was cut by 5 bases, the J end by 3 bases, with 17 bases between. The DNA of the CDR3 is TGTGCCAGCAGCTGTTATACGGCATCAGTCTACGAGCAGTACTTC. This gives the protein CASSCYTASVYEQYF.

The gene calls are TRBV2 and TRBJ2-5; 9 bases line up with TRBD1. The J segment lost 5 bases and the V segment lost 2 bases, leaving 9 bases of the junction unmatched. Germline lookup yields CDR1 SNHLY and CDR2 FYNNEI. The CDR3 spans 16 residues. The CDR3 is CASSELGQGKMETQYF. The DNA for the CDR3 is TGTGCCAGCAGTGAACTGGGACAGGGAAAGATGGAGACCCAGTACTTC. Full variable domain (missing parts from reference TRBV2 and TRBJ2-5): EPEVTQTPSHQVTQMGQEVILRCVPISNHLYFYWYRQILGQKVEFLVSFYNNEISEKSEIFDDQFSVERPDGSNFTLKIRSTKLEDSAMYFCASSELGQGKMETQYFGPGTRLLVL.

The CDR3 DNA sequence: TGTGCCAGCAGCGCGGAGCATAATTCACCCCTCCACTTT. Protein product: CASSAEHNSPLHF. The chain couples TRBV9 to TRBJ1-6; no firm D call. V was shortened by 3 bases and J by 5 bases, with 6 bases between the two germline ends. Germline CDR1 and CDR2: SGDLS and YYNGEE. The CDR3 has 13 amino acids.

The chain links TRBV5-5 to TRBJ1-6; D gene unclear. The CDR3 contains 12 residues. Germline CDR1 is SGHKS and CDR2 is YYEKEE (reference sequence). Between the trimmed V and J ends, which lost 4 bases and 7 bases, there was a span of 6 bases. The DNA for the CDR3 is TGTGCCAGCAGCCAATCGAATTCACCCCTCCACTTT. Amino acid sequence: CASSQSNSPLHF.

The chain is built from TRBV5-4 and TRBJ2-3; 7 nucleotides match TRBD2. Per the germline V gene, CDR1 is SGHNT and CDR2 is YYREEE (reference sequence). J gave up 14 bases and V 6 bases, and 18 bases lay outside the gene matches. CDR3 length equals 14 residues. In nucleotides, the CDR3 is TGTGCCAGCACCGATTTAATGTCTCGGGGGGACTGGTATTTT. Its protein product is CASTDLMSRGDWYF. The full variable domain, its missing parts supplied by reference TRBV5-4 and TRBJ2-3, is ETGVTQSPTHLIKTRGQQVTLRCSSQSGHNTVSWYQQALGQGPQFIFQYYREEENGRGNFPPRFSGLQFPNYSSELNVNALELDDSALYLCASTDLMSRGDWYFGPGTRLTVL.